This T cell receptor (beta chain) was captured by sequencing in a study of shared clonotypes between healthy human individuals. Study-level results: Rarefaction indicated that sorted-subset sequencing remained incomplete although depth was large. Limitation of the genetic and exposure-history diversity represented came from the few donors.

The table came from immunoSEQ multiplex PCR; TCRdb's copy has only in-frame clones and leaves some out. The data show approximately 2,300,000 clones, around 92% seen once. Germline V gene sequence: CDR1 SEHNR, CDR2 FQNEAQ (reference sequence). V was pared by 5 bases and J by 8 bases, with 16 bases between. The CDR3 is 14 residues long. For this clone: The antigen is undetermined.

The clonotype originates from a man between 18 and 35 years old in good health. Some clones in this sample may be carry-over from other donors' samples. V and J are TRBV7-9 and TRBJ2-1; D may be TRBD1 (6 bases). Source material: naive CD4+ T cells from PBMCs. As to subset: CD45RA+ positively selected. DNA for the CDR3: TGTGCCAGCAGCGGACAGACAACGTTGGATGAGCAGTTCTTC. Its protein product is CASSGQTTLDEQFF.